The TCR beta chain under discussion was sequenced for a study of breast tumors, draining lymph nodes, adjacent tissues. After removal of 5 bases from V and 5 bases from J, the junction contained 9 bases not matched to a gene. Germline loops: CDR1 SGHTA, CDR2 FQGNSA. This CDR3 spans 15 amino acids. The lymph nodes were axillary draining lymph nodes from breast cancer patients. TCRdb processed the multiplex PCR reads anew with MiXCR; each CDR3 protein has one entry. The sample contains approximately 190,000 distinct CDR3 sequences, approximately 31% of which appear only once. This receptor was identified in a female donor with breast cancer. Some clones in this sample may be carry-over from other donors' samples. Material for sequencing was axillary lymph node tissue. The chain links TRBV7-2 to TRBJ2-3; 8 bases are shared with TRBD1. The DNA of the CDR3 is TGTGCCAGCAGCCTCCAACAGGGGGTTGGAGATACGCAGTATTTT. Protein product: CASSLQQGVGDTQYF. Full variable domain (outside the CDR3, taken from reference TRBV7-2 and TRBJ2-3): GAGVSQSPSNKVTEKGKDVELRCDPISGHTALYWYRQSLGQGLEFLIYFQGNSAPDKSGLPSDRFSAERTGGSVSTLTIQRTQQEDSAVYLCASSLQQGVGDTQYFGPGTRLTVL.